The T cell receptor beta chain described here comes from a study of tumor-infiltrating lymphocytes in oesophageal squamous cell carcinoma. Between the trimmed V and J ends, which lost 2 bases and 3 bases, there was a span of 18 bases. Looked up from germline, CDR1 is SGHTA and CDR2 is FQGNSA. The CDR3 is 17 residues long. TCRdb called the PCR reads again in MiXCR, with one record for every CDR3 protein. The sample includes about 10,000 distinct CDR3 sequences, around three fifths of them seen just once. Sequenced: esophageal tumor tissue. The receptor was derived from a female donor with esophageal squamous cell carcinoma. The chain recombines TRBV7-2 with TRBJ2-3; the D gene is possibly TRBD2 (6 bases). CDR3 sequence: CASSLYIGSRVTDTQYF. As DNA, the CDR3 is TGTGCCAGCAGCTTATATATCGGGAGTCGGGTGACAGATACGCAGTATTTT.